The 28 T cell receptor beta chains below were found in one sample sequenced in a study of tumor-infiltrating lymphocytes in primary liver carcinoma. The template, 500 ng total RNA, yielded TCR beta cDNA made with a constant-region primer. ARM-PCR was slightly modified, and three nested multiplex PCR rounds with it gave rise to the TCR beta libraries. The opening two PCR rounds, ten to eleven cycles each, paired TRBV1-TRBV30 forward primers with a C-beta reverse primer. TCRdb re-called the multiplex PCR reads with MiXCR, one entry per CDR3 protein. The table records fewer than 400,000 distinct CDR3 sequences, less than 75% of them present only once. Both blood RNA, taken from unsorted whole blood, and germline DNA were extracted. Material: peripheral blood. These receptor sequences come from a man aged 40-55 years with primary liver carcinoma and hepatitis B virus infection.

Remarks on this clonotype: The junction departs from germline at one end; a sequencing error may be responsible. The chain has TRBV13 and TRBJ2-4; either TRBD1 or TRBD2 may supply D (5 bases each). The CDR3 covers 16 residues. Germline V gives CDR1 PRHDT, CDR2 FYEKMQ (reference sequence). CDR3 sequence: CANSLGTGWLQNIQYF. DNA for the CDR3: TGTGCCAACAGCCTAGGGACGGGATGGCTACAAAACATTCAATACTTC.

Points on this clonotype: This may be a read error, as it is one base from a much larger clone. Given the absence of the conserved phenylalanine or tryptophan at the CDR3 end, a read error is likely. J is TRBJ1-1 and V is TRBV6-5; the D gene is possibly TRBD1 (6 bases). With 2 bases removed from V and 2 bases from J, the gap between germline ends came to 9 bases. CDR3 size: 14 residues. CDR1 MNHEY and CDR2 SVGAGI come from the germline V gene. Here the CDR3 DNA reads TGTGCCAGCAGTTACGGGGGGGCTAACACTGAAGCTTTCCTT. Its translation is CASSYGGANTEAFL.

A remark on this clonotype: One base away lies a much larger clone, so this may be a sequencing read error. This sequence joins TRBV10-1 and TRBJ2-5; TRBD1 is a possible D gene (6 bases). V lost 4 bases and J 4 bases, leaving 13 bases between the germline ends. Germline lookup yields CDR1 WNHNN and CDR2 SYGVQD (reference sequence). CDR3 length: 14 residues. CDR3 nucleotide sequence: TGCGCCAGCAGTGGAGCAGGGGCTGGAGAGACCCAGTACTTC. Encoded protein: CASSGAGAGETQYF.

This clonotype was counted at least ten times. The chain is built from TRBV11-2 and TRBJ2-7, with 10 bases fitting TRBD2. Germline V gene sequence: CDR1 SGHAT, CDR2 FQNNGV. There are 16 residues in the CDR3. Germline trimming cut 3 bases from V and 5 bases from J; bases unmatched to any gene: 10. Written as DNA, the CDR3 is TGTGCCAGCAGCTTGTGGAGCGGGAGGGGTCTCCACGAGCAGTACTTC. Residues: CASSLWSGRGLHEQYF.

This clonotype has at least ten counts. The CDR3 loop is CASSQGAESGPQHF. CDR3 DNA sequence: TGTGCCAGCAGCCAAGGGGCAGAGTCCGGGCCCCAGCATTTT. The gene calls are TRBV4-2 and TRBJ1-5; D gene unclear. CDR3 size: 14 residues. Germline V gives CDR1 LGHNA, CDR2 YNFKEQ. Trimming removed 1 base from V and 9 bases from J, with 13 bases in between.

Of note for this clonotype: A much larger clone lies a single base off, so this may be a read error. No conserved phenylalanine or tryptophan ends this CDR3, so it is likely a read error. The DNA for the CDR3 is TGTGCCAGCAGCTTGAACAGGGGGCCCTTCGAGCAGTACCTC. Protein product: CASSLNRGPFEQYL. This rearrangement joins TRBV5-4 to TRBJ2-7, with 9 bases matching TRBD1. Trimming at V came to 1 base and at J to 6 bases, leaving 5 bases not matched to a gene. The germline CDR1 and CDR2 sequences are SGHNT and YYREEE (reference sequence). This CDR3 comprises 14 residues.

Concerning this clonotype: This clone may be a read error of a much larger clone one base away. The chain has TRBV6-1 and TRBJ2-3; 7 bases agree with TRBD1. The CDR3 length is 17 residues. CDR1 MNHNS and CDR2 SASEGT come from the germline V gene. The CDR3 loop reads CASSEEKIARGTVTQYF. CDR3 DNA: TGTGCCAGCAGTGAAGAGAAAATAGCGAGAGGGACAGTTACGCAGTATTTT.

CDR3 region: CASSYGTSREQYF. DNA for the CDR3: TGTGCCAGCAGTTACGGGACTAGCAGGGAGCAGTACTTC. This sequence joins TRBV28 and TRBJ2-7, with TRBD2 matching 9 bases. Germline assignment: CDR1 MDHEN and CDR2 SYDVKM. The V and J ends lost 4 bases and 7 bases, in that order; junction bases with no gene match: 5. This CDR3 is built from 13 residues.

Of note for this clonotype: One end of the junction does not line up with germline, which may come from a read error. CDR3 amino acids: CTSRFGRRGFHGYTF. In DNA, the CDR3 is TGTACCAGTAGATTTGGCAGGAGGGGTTTCCATGGCTACACCTTC. The chain combines TRBV12-3 or TRBV12-4 with TRBJ1-2, with D maybe TRBD1 (5 bases). This CDR3 has 15 residues.

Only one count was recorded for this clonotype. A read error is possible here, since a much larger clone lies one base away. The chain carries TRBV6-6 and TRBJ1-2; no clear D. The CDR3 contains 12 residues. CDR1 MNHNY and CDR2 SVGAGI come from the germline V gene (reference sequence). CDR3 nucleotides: TGTGCCGGCAGTCCCTCGGATTATGGCTACACCTTC. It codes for CAGSPSDYGYTF.

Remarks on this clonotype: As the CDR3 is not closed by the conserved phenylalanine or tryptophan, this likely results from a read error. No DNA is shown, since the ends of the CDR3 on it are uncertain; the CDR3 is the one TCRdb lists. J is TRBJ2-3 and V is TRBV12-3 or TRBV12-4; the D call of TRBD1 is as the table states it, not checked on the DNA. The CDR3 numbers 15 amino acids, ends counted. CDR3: CASIQQGPRDATRYY.

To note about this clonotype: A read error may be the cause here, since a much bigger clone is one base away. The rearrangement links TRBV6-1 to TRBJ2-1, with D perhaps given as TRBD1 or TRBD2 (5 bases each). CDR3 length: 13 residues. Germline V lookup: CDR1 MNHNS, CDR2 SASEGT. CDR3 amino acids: CTGEGLLRDEQFF. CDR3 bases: TGTACAGGAGAGGGGTTGCTGAGGGATGAGCAGTTCTTC.

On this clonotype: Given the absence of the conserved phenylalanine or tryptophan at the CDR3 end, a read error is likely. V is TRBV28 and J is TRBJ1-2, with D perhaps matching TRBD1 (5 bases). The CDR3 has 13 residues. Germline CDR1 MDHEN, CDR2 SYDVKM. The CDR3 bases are TGTGTCAGCCAACGGGAGGGACACTATGGCTACACCTTA. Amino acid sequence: CVSQREGHYGYTL.

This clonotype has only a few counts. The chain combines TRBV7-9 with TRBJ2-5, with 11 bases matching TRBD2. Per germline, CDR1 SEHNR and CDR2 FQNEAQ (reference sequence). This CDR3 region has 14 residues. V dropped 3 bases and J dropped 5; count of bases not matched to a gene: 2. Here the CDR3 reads CASSLRTSGETQYF. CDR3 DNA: TGTGCCAGCAGCTTGAGGACTAGCGGGGAGACCCAGTACTTC.

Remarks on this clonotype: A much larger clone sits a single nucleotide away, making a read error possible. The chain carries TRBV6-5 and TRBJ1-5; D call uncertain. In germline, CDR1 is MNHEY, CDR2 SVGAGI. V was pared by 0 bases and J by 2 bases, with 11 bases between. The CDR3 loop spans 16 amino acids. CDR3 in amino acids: CASSYSINLGNQPQHF. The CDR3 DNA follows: TGTGCCAGCAGTTACTCGATCAATCTTGGCAATCAGCCCCAGCATTTT.

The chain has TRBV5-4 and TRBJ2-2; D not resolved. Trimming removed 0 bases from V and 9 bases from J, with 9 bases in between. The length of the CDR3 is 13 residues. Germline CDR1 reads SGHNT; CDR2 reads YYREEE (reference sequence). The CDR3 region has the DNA TGTGCCAGCAGCTTGGAGAAAACCTGGGAGCTGTTTTTT. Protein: CASSLEKTWELFF.

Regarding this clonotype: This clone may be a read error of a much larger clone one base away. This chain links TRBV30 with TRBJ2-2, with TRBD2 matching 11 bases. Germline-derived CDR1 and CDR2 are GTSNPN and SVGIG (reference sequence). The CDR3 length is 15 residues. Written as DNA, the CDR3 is TGTGACTGGAATTGGCTAGCGGGAGGCACCGGGGAGCTGTTTTTT. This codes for CDWNWLAGGTGELFF.

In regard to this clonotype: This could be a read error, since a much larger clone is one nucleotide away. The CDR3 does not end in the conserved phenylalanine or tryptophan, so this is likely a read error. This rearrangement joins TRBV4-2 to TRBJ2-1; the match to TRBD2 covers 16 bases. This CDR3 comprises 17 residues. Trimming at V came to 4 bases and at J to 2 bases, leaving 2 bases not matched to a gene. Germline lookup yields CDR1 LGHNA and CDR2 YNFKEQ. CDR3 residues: CASSLGLAGGAYNEQFL. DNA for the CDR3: TGTGCCAGCAGCCTGGGACTAGCGGGAGGGGCCTACAATGAGCAGTTCCTC.

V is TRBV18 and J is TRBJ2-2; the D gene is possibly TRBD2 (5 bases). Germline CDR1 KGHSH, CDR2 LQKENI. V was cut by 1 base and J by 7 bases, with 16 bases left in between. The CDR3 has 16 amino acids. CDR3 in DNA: TGTGCCAGCTCACCACTCCGAGGGAGCCGCGTCGGGGAGCTGTTTTTT. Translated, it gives CASSPLRGSRVGELFF. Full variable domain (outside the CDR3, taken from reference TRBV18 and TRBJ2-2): NAGVMQNPRHLVRRRGQEARLRCSPMKGHSHVYWYRQLPEEGLKFMVYLQKENIIDESGMPKERFSAEFPKEGPSILRIQQVVRGDSAAYFCASSPLRGSRVGELFFGEGSRLTVL.

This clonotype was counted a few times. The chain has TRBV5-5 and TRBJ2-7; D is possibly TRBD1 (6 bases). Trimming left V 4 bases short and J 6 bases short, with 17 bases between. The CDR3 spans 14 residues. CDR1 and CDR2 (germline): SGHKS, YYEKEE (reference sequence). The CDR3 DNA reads TGTGCCAGCAGCCCGACAGGACAGTATGGCGAGCAGTACTTC. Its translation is CASSPTGQYGEQYF.

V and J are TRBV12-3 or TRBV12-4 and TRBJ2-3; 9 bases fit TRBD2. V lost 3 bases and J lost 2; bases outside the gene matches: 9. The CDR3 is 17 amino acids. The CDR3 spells CASSFGTSIKITDTQYF. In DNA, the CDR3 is TGTGCCAGCAGTTTCGGGACTAGCATCAAAATCACAGATACGCAGTATTTT.

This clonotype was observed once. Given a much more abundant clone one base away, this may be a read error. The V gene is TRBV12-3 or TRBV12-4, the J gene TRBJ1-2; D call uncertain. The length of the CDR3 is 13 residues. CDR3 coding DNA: TGTGCCAGCAGCATTGACACTAACTATGGCTACATCTTC. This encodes CASSIDTNYGYIF.

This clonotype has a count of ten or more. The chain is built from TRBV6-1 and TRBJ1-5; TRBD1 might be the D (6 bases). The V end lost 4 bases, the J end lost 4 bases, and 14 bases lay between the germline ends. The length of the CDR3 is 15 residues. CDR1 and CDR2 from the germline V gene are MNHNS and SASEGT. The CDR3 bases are TGTGCCAGCAGTGTGGACAGATCCCCAAATCAGCCCCAGCATTTT. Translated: CASSVDRSPNQPQHF.

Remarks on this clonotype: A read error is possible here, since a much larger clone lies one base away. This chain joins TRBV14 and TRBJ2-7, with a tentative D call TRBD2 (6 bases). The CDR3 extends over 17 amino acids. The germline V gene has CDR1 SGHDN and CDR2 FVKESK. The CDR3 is CVSSQDMWQGGPGEQYF. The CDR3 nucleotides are TGTGTCAGCAGCCAAGATATGTGGCAGGGAGGTCCGGGCGAGCAGTACTTC. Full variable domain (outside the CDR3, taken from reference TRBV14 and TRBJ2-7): EAGVTQFPSHSVIEKGQTVTLRCDPISGHDNLYWYRRVMGKEIKFLLHFVKESKQDESGMPNNRFLAERTGGTYSTLKVQPAELEDSGVYFCVSSQDMWQGGPGEQYFGPGTRLTVT.

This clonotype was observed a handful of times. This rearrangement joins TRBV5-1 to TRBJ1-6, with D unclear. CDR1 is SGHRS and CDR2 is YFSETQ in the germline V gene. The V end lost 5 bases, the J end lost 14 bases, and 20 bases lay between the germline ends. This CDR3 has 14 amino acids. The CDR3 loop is CASSLNSMDEALHF. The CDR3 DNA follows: TGCGCCAGCAGTTTAAACAGTATGGATGAGGCCCTCCACTTT.

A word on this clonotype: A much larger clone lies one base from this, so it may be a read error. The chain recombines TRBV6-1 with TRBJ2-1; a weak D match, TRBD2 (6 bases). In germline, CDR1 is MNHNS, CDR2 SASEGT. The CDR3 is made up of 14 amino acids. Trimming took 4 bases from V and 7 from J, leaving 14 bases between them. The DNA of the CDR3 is TGTGCCAGCAGTGCTGAGCGGGCTCCGAATGAGCAGTTCTTC. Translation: CASSAERAPNEQFF.

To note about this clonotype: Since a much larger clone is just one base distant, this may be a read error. The CDR3 reads CASSQPAGSDEQFF. In nucleotides, the CDR3 is TGCGCCAGCAGTCAGCCGGCCGGGAGTGATGAGCAGTTCTTC. The chain employs TRBV10-1 and TRBJ2-1, with D perhaps matching TRBD2 (6 bases). Germline loops: CDR1 WNHNN, CDR2 SYGVQD (reference sequence). The V gene lost 5 bases and the J gene lost 8 bases, with 16 bases spanning the gap. The CDR3 is 14 amino acids.

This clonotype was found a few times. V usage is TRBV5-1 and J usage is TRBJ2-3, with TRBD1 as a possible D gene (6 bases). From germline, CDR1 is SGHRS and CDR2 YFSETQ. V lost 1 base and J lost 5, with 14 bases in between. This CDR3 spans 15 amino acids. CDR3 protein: CASSLLGAKLDTQYF. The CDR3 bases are TGCGCCAGCAGCTTGTTGGGGGCGAAACTAGATACGCAGTATTTT.